This note documents a single TCR beta chain sequence. The source of the sample is a study of patients and donors after allogeneic stem cell transplantation. MiXCR, applied by TCRdb to the RT-PCR reads, yields one record per CDR3 protein. The repertoire has hundreds of thousands of distinct CDR3 sequences, approximately 16% of them found once; the top ten carry around 7.9%. This clonotype was obtained from a human donor who was either an allogeneic HSCT recipient or a stem cell or donor lymphocyte infusion donor (not recorded which). It is not recorded whose cells these are; they may come from a transplant donor. The specimen was blood, either unsorted or a sorted T cell fraction (not recorded which).

This CDR3 reads CSARYGTSGSSSYEQYF. The CDR3 nucleotides are TGCAGTGCTAGATACGGGACTAGCGGGAGTAGCTCCTACGAGCAGTACTTC. The chain recombines TRBV20-1 with TRBJ2-7; TRBD2 aligns across 14 bases. Germline assignment: CDR1 DFQATT and CDR2 SNEGSKA (reference sequence). The CDR3 sequence is 17 residues long. J was trimmed by 0 bases and V by 2 bases; bases with no gene match: 6.